Detailed here is one TCR beta chain. Antigen unknown. One end of the junction fails to match germline, which may point to a read error. Primers: 60 Vbeta forward and 13 Jbeta reverse. TCRdb keeps only in-frame clones here, not all; method: immunoSEQ multiplex PCR. The sample shows 70,000 to 95,000 clones, roughly 76% of them seen only once. This sample is part of a study of cytomegalovirus exposure and HLA in healthy donors. On the study more broadly: Among the approximately 380 donors who were genotyped, 70% to 90% fell in the genetic ancestry cluster that is associated with self-reported Caucasian donors.

Study observations and caveats: From TCR beta sequences, most subjects' HLA-A and HLA-B alleles were reportedly predicted accurately. Rarity characterized most TCR sequences, yet some public TCRs appeared in many donors.

Sequenced sample: PBMCs. The sequence derives from a woman aged 25 to 39 in good health and CMV-seronegative.

The CDR3 loop reads CSSSLGQIGANVLTF. CDR3 coding DNA: TGTTCCAGCAGCTTAGGTCAGATAGGGGCCAACGTCCTGACTTTC. The chain combines TRBV7-9 with TRBJ2-6, with no clear D. Germline values: CDR1 SEHNR, CDR2 FQNEAQ (reference sequence). The CDR3 has 15 residues.